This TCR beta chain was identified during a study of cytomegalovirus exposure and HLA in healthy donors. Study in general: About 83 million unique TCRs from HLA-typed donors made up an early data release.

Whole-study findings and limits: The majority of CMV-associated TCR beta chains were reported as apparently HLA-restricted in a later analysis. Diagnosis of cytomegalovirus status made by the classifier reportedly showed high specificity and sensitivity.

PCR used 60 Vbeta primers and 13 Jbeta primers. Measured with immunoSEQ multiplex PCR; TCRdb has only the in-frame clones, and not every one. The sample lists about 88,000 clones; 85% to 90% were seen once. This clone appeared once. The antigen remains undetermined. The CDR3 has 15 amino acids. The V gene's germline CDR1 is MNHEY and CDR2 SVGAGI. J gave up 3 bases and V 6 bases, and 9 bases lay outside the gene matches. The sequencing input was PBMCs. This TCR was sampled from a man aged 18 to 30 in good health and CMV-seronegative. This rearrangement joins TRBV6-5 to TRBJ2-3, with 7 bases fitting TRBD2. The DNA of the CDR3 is TGTGCCAGCAGCCTCGCAGGGACTACGACAGATACGCAGTATTTT. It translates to CASSLAGTTTDTQYF.